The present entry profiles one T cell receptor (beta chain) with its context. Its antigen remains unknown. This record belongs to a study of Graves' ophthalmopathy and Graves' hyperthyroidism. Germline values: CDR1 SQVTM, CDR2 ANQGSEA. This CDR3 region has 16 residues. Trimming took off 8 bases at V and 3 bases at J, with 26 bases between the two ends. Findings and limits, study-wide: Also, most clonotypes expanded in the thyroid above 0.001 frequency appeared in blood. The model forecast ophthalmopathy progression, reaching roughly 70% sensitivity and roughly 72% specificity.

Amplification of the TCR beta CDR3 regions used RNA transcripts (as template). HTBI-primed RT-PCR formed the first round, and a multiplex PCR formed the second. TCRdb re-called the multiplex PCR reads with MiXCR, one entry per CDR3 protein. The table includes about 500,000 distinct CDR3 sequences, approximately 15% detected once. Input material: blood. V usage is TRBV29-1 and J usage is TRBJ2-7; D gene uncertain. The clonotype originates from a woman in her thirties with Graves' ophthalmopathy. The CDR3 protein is CSTEPGLLLKIYEQYF. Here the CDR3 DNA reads TGCAGCACCGAGCCGGGCCTTCTCCTTAAAATCTACGAGCAGTACTTC.